These 15 T cell receptor beta chains share one sample of origin, sequenced in a study of radiation and T cells in renal cell carcinoma. Profiled with immunoSEQ multiplex PCR; TCRdb holds only in-frame clones, not every one. The sample shows more than 150,000 clones, roughly 86% of them seen only once. Time point defined: blood 2 weeks post-SBRT. Treatment denoted: 15 Gy SBRT to primary tumor, nephrectomy 4 weeks later. Material: blood, obtained from a patient whose treatment included radiotherapy and nephrectomy. Receptors were obtained from a woman in her forties or fifties with renal cell carcinoma.

There are a few counts of this clone. The chain carries TRBV30 and TRBJ1-5; D unclear. The germline gives CDR1 GTSNPN, CDR2 SVGIG (reference sequence). Trimming pared 3 bases from V and 8 bases from J, leaving 17 bases between. CDR3 length: 14 amino acids. CDR3 in amino acids: CAWRKTESFEPQHF. In DNA, the CDR3 is TGTGCCTGGAGGAAAACAGAAAGCTTTGAGCCCCAGCATTTT.

CDR3 sequence (DNA): TGTGCCAGTAGTACGACAGGGCGCCCCATGAACACTGAAGCTTTCTTT. This encodes CASSTTGRPMNTEAFF. This chain joins TRBV19 and TRBJ1-1, with 7 nucleotides matching TRBD1. V was clipped by 4 bases and J by 0 bases; unmatched bases: 8. In germline, CDR1 is LNHDA, CDR2 SQIVND (reference sequence). This CDR3 comprises 16 residues.

This chain links TRBV7-3 with TRBJ2-1; D uncertain. The ends were cut back, 5 bases at V and 8 bases at J, with 16 bases in the middle. The CDR3 is 14 residues long. Germline loops: CDR1 SGHTA, CDR2 FQGTGA. CDR3 in amino acids: CASSRGRTQDEQFF. DNA of the CDR3: TGTGCCAGCAGCCGCGGTCGGACCCAGGATGAGCAGTTCTTC.

This clone was detected once. The chain couples TRBV7-9 to TRBJ2-1; TRBD2 agrees at 7 bases. The germline V gene has CDR1 SEHNR and CDR2 FQNEAQ (reference sequence). CDR3 length equals 15 residues. V was clipped by 5 bases and J by 7 bases; unmatched bases: 11. This CDR3 is CASSPERTSWNEQFF. CDR3 coding DNA: TGTGCCAGCAGCCCCGAGCGGACTAGTTGGAATGAGCAGTTCTTC.

V and J are TRBV2 and TRBJ2-7; D is uncertain. CDR3 length equals 13 residues. V shed 4 bases and J shed 6 bases, with 13 bases lying between them. CDR1 is SNHLY and CDR2 is FYNNEI in the germline V gene. The CDR3 DNA sequence: TGTGCCAGCAGTGTTGTTATTGTCGGCGAGCAGTACTTC. Protein: CASSVVIVGEQYF.

The rearrangement joins TRBV10-3 to TRBJ2-3; 7 nucleotides agree with TRBD1. The CDR3 contains 15 residues. Germline values: CDR1 ENHRY, CDR2 SYGVKD. The J segment lost 4 bases and the V segment lost 6 bases, leaving 10 bases of the junction unmatched. The chain's CDR3 is CAISRIGTDPDTQYF. The CDR3 nucleotides are TGTGCCATCAGCCGCATCGGGACAGATCCAGATACGCAGTATTTT.

The rearrangement links TRBV6-5 to TRBJ2-1; 7 bases align to TRBD2. The V gene's germline CDR1 is MNHEY and CDR2 SVGAGI. Trimming at V came to 6 bases and at J to 0 bases, leaving 5 bases not matched to a gene. The CDR3 length is 15 residues. The CDR3 sequence: CASRGGGSSYNEQFF. The CDR3 DNA sequence: TGTGCCAGCAGGGGCGGGGGAAGCTCCTACAATGAGCAGTTCTTC.

The chain recombines TRBV7-2 with TRBJ2-2; TRBD1 matches 7 bases. Germline V gene lookup returns CDR1 SGHTA and CDR2 FQGNSA. The trim removed 3 bases at V and 4 bases at J, leaving 5 bases unmatched. The CDR3 is 15 amino acids. Here the CDR3 reads CASSFTGATTGELFF. CDR3 bases: TGTGCCAGCAGCTTCACAGGGGCGACCACCGGGGAGCTGTTTTTT.

The V call is TRBV2, the J call TRBJ1-4, with a weak D call TRBD1 (5 bases). This CDR3 is 15 amino acids long. V gave up 4 bases and J gave up 3 bases, with 12 bases separating them. Germline CDR1 is SNHLY and CDR2 is FYNNEI. The CDR3 protein is CASSGSGTANEKLFF. In nucleotides, the CDR3 is TGTGCCAGCAGTGGATCCGGGACGGCTAATGAAAAACTGTTTTTT.

This chain links TRBV6-6 with TRBJ2-2; 10 bases are a match to TRBD1. Germline-derived CDR1 and CDR2 are MNHNY and SVGAGI (reference sequence). The CDR3 has 16 amino acids. Losses at the gene ends were 4 bases for V and 3 bases for J; bases not matched to a gene: 5. In DNA form, the CDR3 reads TGTGCCAGCAGTTTTATGGGGACAGGGGACACCGGGGAGCTGTTTTTT. Translated, it gives CASSFMGTGDTGELFF.

This clone was seen once. This chain joins TRBV15 and TRBJ1-3; TRBD1 is a possible D gene (5 bases). There are 14 residues in the CDR3. The germline V and J ends were trimmed by 6 bases and 1 base, with 10 bases remaining between them. CDR1 is LNHNV and CDR2 is YYDKDF in the germline V gene (reference sequence). CDR3 coding DNA: TGTGCCACCAGTCTGACAGTATCTGGAAACACCATATATTTT. Encoded protein: CATSLTVSGNTIYF.

This clone was observed a few times. This chain connects TRBV6-1 to TRBJ1-1; tentatively, D is TRBD1 (5 bases). The CDR3 covers 12 residues. Germline CDR1 and CDR2: MNHNS and SASEGT. V lost 6 bases and J lost 10, with 15 bases in between. The CDR3 reads CASRSRVLGAFF. DNA of the CDR3: TGTGCCAGCAGAAGCAGGGTTCTGGGAGCTTTCTTT.

The chain links TRBV7-2 to TRBJ1-2, with D perhaps TRBD1 (6 bases). The CDR3 is made up of 16 amino acids. CDR1 SGHTA and CDR2 FQGNSA come from the germline V gene. With 2 bases removed from V and 3 bases from J, the gap between germline ends came to 16 bases. The CDR3 is CASSLRVQGNDYGYTF. In DNA form, the CDR3 reads TGTGCCAGCAGCTTAAGGGTCCAGGGGAACGACTATGGCTACACCTTC.

V usage is TRBV19 and J usage is TRBJ2-3, with D unresolved. The germline V gene encodes CDR1 LNHDA and CDR2 SQIVND (reference sequence). Trimming took off 6 bases at V and 3 bases at J, with 13 bases between the two ends. The CDR3 sequence is 14 residues long. The CDR3 region has the DNA TGTGCCAGTAGATCCGGACCTTTAACAGATACGCAGTATTTT. Its translation is CASRSGPLTDTQYF.

CDR3 nucleotide sequence: TGTGCCAGCAGCCACCTGACAGGGACCTACGAGCAGTACTTC. This gives the protein CASSHLTGTYEQYF. This sequence joins TRBV14 and TRBJ2-7; 7 nucleotides align to TRBD1. V trimming: 3 bases; J trimming: 2 bases; junction bases outside the gene matches: 4. Looked up from germline, CDR1 is SGHDN and CDR2 is FVKESK. The CDR3 spans 14 residues.